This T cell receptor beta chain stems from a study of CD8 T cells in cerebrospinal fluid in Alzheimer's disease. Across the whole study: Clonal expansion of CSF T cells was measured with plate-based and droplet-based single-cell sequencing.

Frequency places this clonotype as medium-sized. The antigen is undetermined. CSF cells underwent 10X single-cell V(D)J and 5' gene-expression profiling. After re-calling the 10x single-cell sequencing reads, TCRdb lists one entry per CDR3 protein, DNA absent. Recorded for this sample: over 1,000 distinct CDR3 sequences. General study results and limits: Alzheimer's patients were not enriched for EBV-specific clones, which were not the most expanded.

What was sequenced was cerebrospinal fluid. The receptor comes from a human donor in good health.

The CDR3 reads CASSLPGPSGANVLTF. The genes are TRBV12-3 or TRBV12-4 and TRBJ2-6; TCRdb indicates TRBD2, and absent DNA this call remains unverified. The length of the CDR3 is 16 residues.